Following are 28 T cell receptor beta chains from one sample sequenced in a study of regulatory T cells in long-lasting Graves disease. Construction of TCR beta libraries relied on iRepertoire HTBI primers and on Arm-PCR targeting CDR3 regions. Via MiXCR, TCRdb re-called the multiplex PCR reads, giving one row per CDR3 protein. The repertoire holds 360,000 or so distinct CDR3 sequences, with roughly 15% as singletons. Sample time point: newly diagnosed GD, antithyroid drugs for less than 3 months. RNA isolated from PBMCs was used to make the TCR library. These data were also filed under a second study, of T cells in Graves' hyperthyroidism and ophthalmopathy.

The material was peripheral blood mononuclear cells (PBMCs), obtained at new diagnosis, from a patient treated with antithyroid drugs. These receptors came from a woman aged 18-29 years with Graves disease.

This clonotype was counted many times. This chain connects TRBV6-1 to TRBJ2-3; 8 bases are shared with TRBD1. J gave up 4 bases and V 6 bases, and 3 bases lay outside the gene matches. Germline V gives CDR1 MNHNS, CDR2 SASEGT. CDR3 length: 13 residues. The CDR3 sequence is CASRTGVADTQYF. The DNA of the CDR3 is TGTGCCAGCAGGACAGGGGTAGCAGATACGCAGTATTTT.

This clonotype was recorded many times. The rearrangement uses TRBV30 and TRBJ2-1; D unclear. The CDR3 runs to 12 residues. Germline V gives CDR1 GTSNPN, CDR2 SVGIG (reference sequence). V was cut by 1 base and J by 3 bases, with 4 bases left in between. CDR3 in amino acids: CAWSGFYNEQFF. DNA for the CDR3: TGTGCCTGGAGTGGTTTCTACAATGAGCAGTTCTTC.

As regards this clonotype: Mismatch with germline at one junction end may stem from a read error. This chain uses TRBV5-1 with TRBJ2-1; D is uncertain. Germline V lookup: CDR1 SGHRS, CDR2 YFSETQ. The CDR3 runs to 8 residues. The DNA for the CDR3 is TGCGCCAGCAGCTTGGCCGTCTTT. Its protein is CASSLAVF.

This clonotype has ten or more counts. This sequence joins TRBV2 and TRBJ1-5; D not resolved. V lost 6 bases to trimming and J lost 0 bases, with 9 bases between them. Germline assignment: CDR1 SNHLY and CDR2 FYNNEI. CDR3 length equals 14 residues. The CDR3 DNA sequence: TGTGCCAGCAGAACGGATAGTAGCAATCAGCCCCAGCATTTT. Encoded protein: CASRTDSSNQPQHF.

The sample holds a few counts of this clonotype. This chain uses TRBV28 with TRBJ2-2, with 10 nucleotides matching TRBD2. After removal of 5 bases from V and 4 bases from J, the junction contained 4 bases not matched to a gene. The CDR3 is made up of 15 amino acids. Germline loops: CDR1 MDHEN, CDR2 SYDVKM. In DNA, the CDR3 is TGTGCCAGCAGTCCTAGCGGGAGTATCACCGGGGAGCTGTTTTTT. This translates into CASSPSGSITGELFF.

The chain has TRBV6-1 and TRBJ2-2, with no clear D. The CDR3 consists of 13 residues. V lost 6 bases and J 5 bases, leaving 10 bases between the germline ends. Per the germline V gene, CDR1 is MNHNS and CDR2 is SASEGT. CDR3 nucleotide sequence: TGTGCCAGCAGCCACAAGGAGACCGGGGAGCTGTTTTTT. It yields the protein CASSHKETGELFF.

This clonotype was picked up many times. The chain is built from TRBV5-1 and TRBJ2-5; the D is unclear. The CDR3 covers 13 residues. In germline, CDR1 is SGHRS, CDR2 YFSETQ. Trimming cost V 5 bases and J 1 base, with 9 bases left between them. The CDR3 protein is CASREGFQETQYF. The CDR3 nucleotides are TGCGCCAGCAGAGAAGGCTTCCAAGAGACCCAGTACTTC.

This clonotype has just a few counts. The V gene is TRBV9, the J gene TRBJ1-6; D unresolved. From germline, CDR1 is SGDLS and CDR2 YYNGEE. V gave up 0 bases and J gave up 11 bases, with 15 bases separating them. The CDR3 contains 15 residues. CDR3 in DNA: TGTGCCAGCAGCGTAGACGACCTTCTAGTACCACCCCTCCACTTT. Translating it yields CASSVDDLLVPPLHF.

Only a few counts were recorded for this clonotype. The chain has TRBV7-2 and TRBJ1-5; D may be TRBD1 (5 bases). The length of the CDR3 is 11 residues. V lost 5 bases, J lost 15 bases, and 14 bases lay in between. Germline V gene lookup returns CDR1 SGHTA and CDR2 FQGNSA. The CDR3 sequence: CASSRGPVWHF. DNA of the CDR3: TGTGCCAGCAGCCGGGGACCGGTTTGGCATTTT.

This clonotype was observed a handful of times. The chain joins TRBV4-1 to TRBJ2-7, with D perhaps being TRBD1 or TRBD2 (5 bases each). CDR3 size: 14 residues. The germline V gene has CDR1 MGHRA and CDR2 YSYEKL. V lost 1 base and J lost 5, with 12 bases in between. The CDR3 DNA reads as TGCGCCAGCAGCCAAGGGGGGTTTCTCAACGAGCAGTACTTC. Translating it yields CASSQGGFLNEQYF.

This clonotype was recorded a few times. This chain uses TRBV6-1 with TRBJ1-3, with 12 bases lining up with TRBD1. The length of the CDR3 is 18 residues. V trimming: 6 bases; J trimming: 2 bases; junction bases outside the gene matches: 11. Germline loops: CDR1 MNHNS, CDR2 SASEGT. CDR3 sequence reads: CASSRSPGQGATGNTIYF. CDR3 in DNA: TGTGCCAGCAGCCGAAGTCCGGGACAGGGGGCGACTGGAAACACCATATATTTT.

This clonotype was found a few times. J is TRBJ2-6 and V is TRBV4-1, with no clear D. The germline gives CDR1 MGHRA, CDR2 YSYEKL. This CDR3 has 14 amino acids. Trimming left V 5 bases short and J 4 bases short, with 9 bases between. The CDR3 reads CASSRAPGANVLTF. The CDR3 DNA follows: TGCGCCAGCAGCAGGGCGCCAGGGGCCAACGTCCTGACTTTC.

The chain uses TRBV28 and TRBJ1-5; TRBD1 is a possible D gene (5 bases). Trimming took off 5 bases at V and 1 base at J, with 9 bases between the two ends. Germline V gene lookup returns CDR1 MDHEN and CDR2 SYDVKM. The CDR3 extends over 14 amino acids. As DNA, the CDR3 is TGTGCCAGCAGTCCCTGGGGCAGCAATCAGCCCCAGCATTTT. Its protein is CASSPWGSNQPQHF.

This clonotype was seen a handful of times. The chain uses TRBV9 and TRBJ1-4; a weak D match, TRBD1 (5 bases). CDR3 size: 15 residues. In germline, CDR1 is SGDLS, CDR2 YYNGEE. Deletions cut 2 bases from V and 6 bases from J, with 14 bases between. CDR3 residues: CASSVGLLGYEKLFF. In nucleotides, the CDR3 is TGTGCCAGCAGCGTGGGACTGTTAGGATATGAAAAACTGTTTTTT.

This clonotype was seen a few times. The chain uses TRBV20-1 and TRBJ2-5; D may be TRBD1 (5 bases). Trimming removed 1 base at V and 5 bases at J, with 8 bases between. From germline, CDR1 is DFQATT and CDR2 SNEGSKA (reference sequence). CDR3 length: 12 amino acids. The chain's CDR3 is CSARATAETQYF. The CDR3 coding sequence is TGCAGTGCTAGAGCGACAGCGGAGACCCAGTACTTC.

This clonotype has a count of ten or more. The chain carries TRBV20-1 and TRBJ1-2; D uncertain. The length of the CDR3 is 12 residues. The V gene's germline CDR1 is DFQATT and CDR2 SNEGSKA (reference sequence). The ends were cut back, 3 bases at V and 3 bases at J, with 8 bases in the middle. DNA of the CDR3: TGCAGTGCTAGCCGAAGGGACTATGGCTACACCTTC. Amino acid sequence: CSASRRDYGYTF.

This clonotype was found many times. The chain recombines TRBV28 with TRBJ2-3; the D is unclear. The CDR3 length is 14 residues. Germline lookup yields CDR1 MDHEN and CDR2 SYDVKM. The V end was cut by 4 bases, the J end by 4 bases, with 12 bases between. This chain's CDR3 is CASSSIAGSDTQYF. The CDR3 coding sequence is TGTGCCAGCAGTTCCATCGCCGGGTCAGATACGCAGTATTTT. Combining the CDR3 with reference TRBV28 and TRBJ2-3 gives the whole variable domain DVKVTQSSRYLVKRTGEKVFLECVQDMDHENMFWYRQDPGLGLRLIYFSYDVKMKEKGDIPEGYSVSREKKERFSLILESASTNQTSMYLCASSSIAGSDTQYFGPGTRLTVL.

The sample holds many counts of this clonotype. The chain uses TRBV3-1 and TRBJ2-5; D is unresolved. Trimming pared 1 base from V and 5 bases from J, leaving 11 bases between. The CDR3 is made up of 14 amino acids. The germline gives CDR1 LGHDT, CDR2 YNNKEL (reference sequence). The CDR3 spells CASSQGSGAETQYF. The CDR3, as DNA: TGTGCCAGCAGCCAAGGGTCTGGAGCGGAGACCCAGTACTTC.

This clonotype has ten or more counts. The chain recombines TRBV11-3 with TRBJ2-5, with 8 positions matching TRBD1. The V and J ends lost 6 bases and 4 bases, in that order; junction bases with no gene match: 7. This CDR3 comprises 14 residues. Germline CDR1 SGHNT, CDR2 YENEEA. This CDR3 is CASSPGGLGETQYF. The CDR3 DNA is TGTGCCAGCAGTCCAGGGGGCTTAGGAGAGACCCAGTACTTC.

V usage is TRBV20-1 and J usage is TRBJ2-1; TRBD1 aligns across 8 bases. CDR3 length equals 14 residues. Per the germline V gene, CDR1 is DFQATT and CDR2 is SNEGSKA (reference sequence). Germline trimming cut 5 bases from V and 2 bases from J; bases unmatched to any gene: 5. CDR3 in amino acids: CSAPTGGTYNEQFF. In nucleotides, the CDR3 is TGCAGTGCTCCCACAGGGGGGACCTACAATGAGCAGTTCTTC.

This clonotype came up many times. Germline and junction disagree at one end, which may indicate a read error. The chain links TRBV3-1 to TRBJ2-5; TRBD1 or TRBD2 may be the D gene (6 bases each). Germline V gene sequence: CDR1 LGHDT, CDR2 YNNKEL (reference sequence). This CDR3 spans 12 amino acids. The CDR3 region has the DNA TGTGCCAGCAGCCAAAGGGGGACTGCTTCGTTCTTC. Protein product: CASSQRGTASFF.

Ten or more counts support this clonotype. The J gene is TRBJ2-2, the V gene TRBV11-1, with D possibly TRBD2 on 7 matching bases. Trimming took 1 base from V and 2 from J, leaving 17 bases between them. There are 18 residues in the CDR3. In germline, CDR1 is SGHAT, CDR2 FQDESV (reference sequence). For the CDR3, the DNA is TGTGCCAGCAGCTTAGGGAGCTCGGCGGGGGCTAACACCGGGGAGCTGTTTTTT. The encoded protein is CASSLGSSAGANTGELFF.

This clonotype was seen ten or more times. The rearrangement uses TRBV18 and TRBJ1-2; D is unclear. The CDR3 runs to 11 residues. The ends were cut back, 3 bases at V and 9 bases at J, with 8 bases in the middle. Per germline, CDR1 KGHSH and CDR2 LQKENI. CDR3 in amino acids: CASSPGDRYTF. In nucleotides, the CDR3 is TGTGCCAGCTCACCGGGCGATCGCTACACCTTC.

This clonotype came up many times. The J gene is TRBJ2-1, the V gene TRBV29-1; D is possibly TRBD2 (7 bases). V dropped 7 bases and J dropped 1 base, with 14 bases sitting between them. CDR1 and CDR2 (germline): SQVTM, ANQGSEA. This CDR3 comprises 14 residues. The CDR3 sequence: CSALGGDSYNEQFF. The CDR3 region has the DNA TGCAGCGCCCTAGGGGGGGATTCCTACAATGAGCAGTTCTTC.

At least ten counts were recorded for this clonotype. The chain has TRBV11-2 and TRBJ1-6; D possibly corresponds to TRBD1 (5 bases). V lost 3 bases to trimming and J lost 10 bases, with 13 bases between them. The germline gives CDR1 SGHAT, CDR2 FQNNGV. This CDR3 region has 14 residues. The chain's CDR3 is CASSFQGFGSPLHF. CDR3 in DNA: TGTGCCAGCAGCTTTCAGGGATTCGGGTCACCCCTCCACTTT.

At least ten counts were recorded for this clonotype. This chain connects TRBV30 to TRBJ1-3; D not resolved. The V end lost 5 bases, the J end lost 1 base, and 9 bases lay between the germline ends. The germline V gene encodes CDR1 GTSNPN and CDR2 SVGIG (reference sequence). The CDR3 loop spans 13 amino acids. CDR3 loop: CAWAEGSGNTIYF. The CDR3 DNA sequence: TGTGCCTGGGCGGAGGGATCTGGAAACACCATATATTTT. Full variable domain (remainder filled in from reference TRBV30 and TRBJ1-3): SQTIHQWPATLVQPVGSPLSLECTVEGTSNPNLYWYRQAAGRGLQLLFYSVGIGQISSEVPQNLSASRPQDRQFILSSKKLLLSDSGFYLCAWAEGSGNTIYFGEGSWLTVV.

At least ten counts were recorded for this clonotype. The rearrangement uses TRBV20-1 and TRBJ2-1; D possibly corresponds to TRBD2 (5 bases). CDR3 length equals 17 residues. The V end was cut by 0 bases, the J end by 4 bases, with 19 bases between. CDR1 and CDR2 (germline): DFQATT, SNEGSKA (reference sequence). CDR3 sequence (DNA): TGCAGTGCTAGAGACTGGCGGGCCGAGAAACCTTACAATGAGCAGTTCTTC. It specifies CSARDWRAEKPYNEQFF.

This clonotype was observed many times. J is TRBJ2-7 and V is TRBV7-2, with 14 bases lining up with TRBD2. This CDR3 is 16 amino acids long. The germline V gene has CDR1 SGHTA and CDR2 FQGNSA. J lost 3 bases, V lost 5 bases, and 6 bases had no gene match. CDR3 sequence reads: CASSPGLAGVDYEQYF. Written as DNA, the CDR3 is TGTGCCAGCAGCCCGGGACTAGCGGGGGTGGACTACGAGCAGTACTTC.